What follows are 2 T cell receptor beta chains derived from one specimen sequenced in a study of blood T cell repertoires in COVID-19. TCRdb's copy holds only in-frame clones and misses some; the assay was immunoSEQ multiplex PCR. The table has 190,000 or so clones, under 80% seen once; the top ten hold roughly 14%. The sequenced sample consisted of peripheral blood. The receptors were gathered from a man aged 50 to 59 who had recovered from COVID-19.

The V gene is TRBV5-4, the J gene TRBJ1-2, with TRBD1 matching over 9 bases. J was trimmed by 4 bases and V by 4 bases; bases with no gene match: 5. The CDR3 is made up of 14 amino acids. Per germline, CDR1 SGHNT and CDR2 YYREEE (reference sequence). As DNA, the CDR3 is TGTGCCAGCAGCGACACAGGGGGCGGCTATGGCTACACCTTC. Amino acid sequence: CASSDTGGGYGYTF. The full variable domain, completed using reference TRBV5-4 and TRBJ1-2, is ETGVTQSPTHLIKTRGQQVTLRCSSQSGHNTVSWYQQALGQGPQFIFQYYREEENGRGNFPPRFSGLQFPNYSSELNVNALELDDSALYLCASSDTGGGYGYTFGSGTRLTVV.

The rearrangement joins TRBV19 to TRBJ2-7; 11 bases line up with TRBD2. The CDR3 consists of 15 residues. V gave up 3 bases and J gave up 4 bases; unmatched junction bases: 5. Germline V CDR1 and CDR2: LNHDA, SQIVND (reference sequence). CDR3: CASSISGTSGYEQYF. CDR3 DNA sequence: TGTGCCAGTAGTATTTCCGGGACTAGCGGATACGAGCAGTACTTC.